These T cell receptor beta chains were read from a single sample in a study of OX40 agonist ivuxolimab in advanced cancers. This table comes from immunoSEQ multiplex PCR, and its TCRdb copy is limited to in-frame clones, with some not included. The sample records some 130,000 clones, approximately 90% being singletons. The sample in question was CD4+ or CD8+ T cells sorted from blood, obtained in a trial of the OX40 agonist ivuxolimab. The receptors come from an adult with an advanced solid tumor such as melanoma, head and neck, liver or kidney cancer. Both conserved end residues are part of each CDR3. A D gene is named only where the DNA matches it firmly. Clone sizes are given selectively: once, few, many, or a class where the clone is expanded.

CDR3aa	CDR3nt	v_gene	abundance	d_gene	j_gene
CASSPPGRNQPQHF	TGTGCCAGCAGTCCTCCGGGACGGAATCAGCCCCAGCATTTT	TRBV28	-	-	TRBJ1-5
CASSSRTSGAYNEQFF	TGTGCCAGCAGCTCCAGGACTAGCGGAGCCTACAATGAGCAGTTCTTC	TRBV5-4	-	TRBD2	TRBJ2-1
CASSLRSSGLAKNIQYF	TGTGCCAGCAGCCTACGTTCTAGCGGACTAGCCAAAAACATTCAGTACTTC	TRBV7-3	-	TRBD2	TRBJ2-4
CASSLGGAYSNQPQHF	TGTGCCAGCAGTTTAGGGGGGGCATATAGCAATCAGCCCCAGCATTTT	TRBV28	few	-	TRBJ1-5
CASSLAGDNTEAFF	TGTGCCAGCAGCCTCGCAGGCGACAACACTGAAGCTTTCTTT	TRBV6-6	-	-	TRBJ1-1
CASSIQGGGNTIYF	TGTGCCAGCTCAATCCAAGGCGGTGGAAACACCATATATTTT	TRBV18	-	-	TRBJ1-3
CASSQARGGASLSYEQYF	TGCGCCAGCAGCCAAGCACGGGGGGGGGCCTCCTTATCCTACGAGCAGTACTTC	TRBV4-3	-	TRBD2	TRBJ2-7
CASSTSLSYEQYF	TGTGCCAGCAGCACCTCGTTAAGCTACGAGCAGTACTTC	TRBV9	-	-	TRBJ2-7
CASSLGGPIYF	TGTGCCAGCAGTTTGGGGGGCCCCATATATTTT	TRBV28	-	-	TRBJ1-3
CASSLEVGGPNQPQHF	TGTGCCAGCAGCTTGGAAGTGGGAGGGCCAAATCAGCCCCAGCATTTT	TRBV7-9	-	-	TRBJ1-5
CASSVDRATGELFF	TGTGCCAGCAGCGTAGACAGGGCCACCGGGGAGCTGTTTTTT	TRBV9	-	-	TRBJ2-2
CASSGARGETGELFF	TGTGCCAGCAGTGGAGCACGAGGGGAGACCGGGGAGCTGTTTTTT	TRBV7-6	-	-	TRBJ2-2
CASNKGIAFEQFF	TGTGCCAGTAATAAGGGGATCGCCTTTGAGCAGTTCTTC	TRBV19	-	-	TRBJ2-1
CASSQDLLGFNQWRTGELFF	TGTGCCAGCAGCCAAGACCTCCTGGGCTTCAACCAGTGGCGCACCGGGGAGCTGTTTTTT	TRBV4-2	-	-	TRBJ2-2
CASSLGRFIEAFF	TGTGCCAGCAGTTTAGGGAGATTTATTGAAGCTTTCTTT	TRBV28	-	-	TRBJ1-1
CASSIEGKAF	TGTGCCAGTAGTATAGAGGGAAAGGCGTTT	TRBV19	few	-	TRBJ1-3
CASSLGGGINEQFF	TGTGCCAGCAGCTTAGGGGGAGGAATCAATGAGCAGTTCTTC	TRBV7-3	-	-	TRBJ2-1
CASSNRPGDEQYF	TGTGCCAGTAGTAACCGACCCGGGGACGAGCAGTACTTC	TRBV19	-	-	TRBJ2-7
CASSPGEVFGNTIYF	TGTGCCAGCAGCCCGGGGGAAGTATTCGGAAACACCATATATTTT	TRBV28	-	-	TRBJ1-3
CASSSQGGGEKLFF	TGTGCCAGCAGCTCCCAGGGTGGTGGTGAAAAACTGTTTTTT	TRBV7-9	-	-	TRBJ1-4
CASSLDGATNEKLFF	TGCGCCAGCAGCTTGGATGGAGCAACTAATGAAAAACTGTTTTTT	TRBV5-1	-	-	TRBJ1-4
CSVVRVNEQFF	TGCAGCGTTGTAAGGGTGAATGAGCAGTTCTTC	TRBV29-1	-	-	TRBJ2-1
CASSVGLGDYEQYF	TGTGCCAGCAGCGTAGGTTTAGGGGACTACGAGCAGTACTTC	TRBV9	once	-	TRBJ2-7
CASSFDRGASYEQYF	TGTGCCAGCAGTTTCGACAGGGGGGCCTCCTACGAGCAGTACTTC	TRBV27	-	TRBD1	TRBJ2-7
CASIPPVAEAFF	TGTGCCAGCATCCCTCCGGTCGCTGAAGCTTTCTTT	TRBV28	-	-	TRBJ1-1
CASSPEGTGNTEAFF	TGTGCCAGCAGTCCCGAAGGAACAGGGAACACTGAAGCTTTCTTT	TRBV28	-	-	TRBJ1-1
CASSWDSYNEQFF	TGTGCCAGCAGCTGGGACTCTTACAATGAGCAGTTCTTC	TRBV7-9	-	-	TRBJ2-1
CASSIEQGARPTEAFF	TGCGCCAGCAGCATCGAACAGGGGGCGCGTCCCACTGAAGCTTTCTTT	TRBV5-1	-	TRBD1	TRBJ1-1
CASSDGVMNTEAFF	TGTGCCAGCAGCGACGGGGTCATGAACACTGAAGCTTTCTTT	TRBV27	-	-	TRBJ1-1
CAISDTSESYEQYF	TGTGCCATCAGTGACACTAGCGAATCCTACGAGCAGTACTTC	TRBV10-3	-	TRBD2	TRBJ2-7
CASSYSSRSNQPQHF	TGTGCCAGCAGTTACTCGTCCAGGAGCAATCAGCCCCAGCATTTT	TRBV6-5	-	-	TRBJ1-5
CAISERGSAYSYEQYF	TGTGCCATCAGTGAGCGGGGTAGCGCCTACTCCTACGAGCAGTACTTC	TRBV10-3	once	-	TRBJ2-7
CASSQYSGGNEKLFF	TGTGCCAGCAGTCAATACAGCGGGGGTAATGAAAAACTGTTTTTT	TRBV27	-	-	TRBJ1-4
CASSLKRTGARDEQFF	TGTGCCAGCAGCTTAAAACGAACAGGGGCTAGGGATGAGCAGTTCTTC	TRBV7-3	-	TRBD1	TRBJ2-1
CASSGGRSSGANVLTF	TGTGCCAGCAGTGGCGGTCGGAGCTCTGGGGCCAACGTCCTGACTTTC	TRBV28	-	-	TRBJ2-6
CASSSSPWASSTDTQYF	TGTGCCAGCAGCTCTAGTCCGTGGGCTAGCAGCACAGATACGCAGTATTTT	TRBV7-6	-	-	TRBJ2-3
CASRFSGVSSYEQYF	TGTGCCAGCCGATTTAGCGGAGTAAGCTCCTACGAGCAGTACTTC	TRBV27	-	-	TRBJ2-7
CASSFRTGARTEAFF	TGTGCCAGCAGTTTCCGGACGGGTGCGAGGACTGAAGCTTTCTTT	TRBV6-5	-	-	TRBJ1-1
CASSLEVRVTRTDTQYF	TGTGCCAGCAGCCTGGAGGTACGGGTGACCCGCACAGATACGCAGTATTTT	TRBV11-2	-	-	TRBJ2-3
CASSIGQDDYGYTF	TGTGCCAGCAGTATAGGACAGGACGACTATGGCTACACCTTC	TRBV28	-	TRBD1	TRBJ1-2
CASSFSTDTQYF	TGTGCCAGCAGTTTTAGCACAGATACGCAGTATTTT	TRBV27	-	-	TRBJ2-3
CASSGSGTGLQETQYF	TGTGCCAGCAGTGGATCCGGGACAGGCTTACAAGAGACCCAGTACTTC	TRBV6-1	-	TRBD1	TRBJ2-5
CASSLGHPVGYEQYF	TGCGCCAGCAGCTTGGGCCACCCGGTCGGTTACGAGCAGTACTTC	TRBV5-1	-	-	TRBJ2-7
CASSLVSDGDTEAFF	TGCGCCAGCAGCTTGGTTAGCGACGGGGACACTGAAGCTTTCTTT	TRBV5-1	-	-	TRBJ1-1
CASSPQGARTDTQYF	TGTGCCAGCAGTCCACAGGGGGCGCGCACAGATACGCAGTATTTT	TRBV6-5	-	TRBD1	TRBJ2-3